This TCR beta chain was sequenced in a study of blood T cell repertoires in COVID-19. Background on the study: The United States, Italy and Spain were the sources of the acute and convalescent COVID-19 samples. T cells, B-cell-depleted T cells, or PBMCs provided the cDNA or gDNA that served as material.

Original data processing: Using reference gene primer amplification, nucleated cell counts were estimated. Profiling relied on immunoSEQ multiplex PCR, and the TCRdb table lists in-frame clones only, not all of them. D and trimming come from the DNA, and the V and J calls and clone size come from that table. The repertoire holds 150,000 to 160,000 clones, with approximately 85% as singletons. Germline trimming cut 4 bases from V and 11 bases from J; bases unmatched to any gene: 15. Germline V gives CDR1 SGDLS, CDR2 YYNGEE. The CDR3 length is 14 residues. Enrollment of patients from Seattle took place during active infection, with longitudinal follow-up.

The sequence derives from a man aged 60 to 75 with COVID-19, enrolled during active disease. Input material: peripheral blood. V gene TRBV9 combines with J gene TRBJ2-7, with 7 bases lining up with TRBD1. CDR3 coding DNA: TGTGCCAGCAGCTTCTCCTCTTGGGACAGCCAAAAGTACTTC. This encodes CASSFSSWDSQKYF.